These T cell receptor beta chains were read from a single sample in a study of OX40 agonist ivuxolimab in advanced cancers. Libraries were prepared by immunoSEQ multiplex PCR; TCRdb keeps only in-frame clonotypes and omits some of them. In the table there are tens of thousands of clones, 75% to 90% of which are singletons. The sequenced sample was CD4+ or CD8+ T cells sorted from blood, obtained in a trial of the OX40 agonist ivuxolimab. The receptors here all came from an adult with an advanced solid tumor such as melanoma, head and neck, liver or kidney cancer. The CDR3 runs from the conserved cysteine through the conserved F or W. Fields, in order: clone size, V gene, J gene, D gene, CDR3 DNA, CDR3 protein. A D gene is named only where the DNA matches it firmly. Expanded clones are given a class, and other clones once, few, many or no size at all.

-,TRBV11-2,TRBJ1-3,-,TGTGCCAGCAGCTTACAGGGTATAACTGGAAACACCATATATTTT,CASSLQGITGNTIYF
-,TRBV4-2,TRBJ1-1,-,TGTGCCAGCAGCCAAGGAGGAAGGGCCCATGAAGCTTTCTTT,CASSQGGRAHEAFF
-,TRBV25-1,TRBJ1-2,TRBD1,TGTGCCAGCAGTGAAAAGGGGGCGGTCTATGGCTACACCTTC,CASSEKGAVYGYTF
-,TRBV2,TRBJ1-1,-,TGTGCCAGCAGTCTAAGGGGGACTGAAGCTTTCTTT,CASSLRGTEAFF
-,TRBV4-3,TRBJ1-1,-,TGCGCCAGCAGCCAACAAACAGGTGACACTGAAGCTTTCTTT,CASSQQTGDTEAFF
-,TRBV4-2,TRBJ2-1,TRBD2,TGTGCCAGCAGCCAGCAACTAGCGGGAGGCCCCTACAATGAGCAGTTCTTC,CASSQQLAGGPYNEQFF
-,TRBV10-3,TRBJ2-1,TRBD1,TGTGCCATCAGTGGCAGGGGGCACGATGAGCAGTTCTTC,CAISGRGHDEQFF
-,TRBV7-9,TRBJ2-5,-,TGTGCCAGCAGCCTGGTCCCCGACCAAGAGACCCAGTACTTC,CASSLVPDQETQYF
-,TRBV2,TRBJ2-3,-,TGTGCCAGCGGGGACGATACAGATACGCAGTATTTT,CASGDDTDTQYF
-,TRBV7-8,TRBJ2-7,-,TGTGCCAGCAGCTTAGCGACTTATCCCGGGACTTTAACCTACGAGCAGTACTTC,CASSLATYPGTLTYEQYF
-,TRBV7-2,TRBJ1-2,-,TGTGCCAGCAGCTTATCCCTGGGTGGCTACACCTTC,CASSLSLGGYTF
few,TRBV5-5,TRBJ2-7,-,TGTGCCAGCAGTTTTATTTGGGGGATTAGCTCCTACGAGCAGTACTTC,CASSFIWGISSYEQYF
-,TRBV4-3,TRBJ2-1,-,TGCGCCAGCAGCCAAGTGGCGGATGAGCAGTTCTTC,CASSQVADEQFF
-,TRBV7-2,TRBJ1-2,TRBD1,TGTGCCAGCAACACAGACAGGGGGAGTAACTATGGCTACACCTTC,CASNTDRGSNYGYTF
-,TRBV5-1,TRBJ2-3,TRBD1,TGCGCCAGCAGCTCTAGACAGGGAGGCACAGATACGCAGTATTTT,CASSSRQGGTDTQYF
once,TRBV20-1,TRBJ1-5,-,TGCAGTGCCTTAGGGGGACGGGCCCAGCATTTT,CSALGGRAQHF
-,TRBV11-2,TRBJ1-6,-,TGTGCCAGCAGCTTACAGAATTCACCCCTCCACTTT,CASSLQNSPLHF
-,TRBV4-2,TRBJ2-7,TRBD1,TGTGCCAGCAGCGACCGGGACAGATACTCCTACGAGCAGTACTTC,CASSDRDRYSYEQYF
once,TRBV5-1,TRBJ2-7,-,TGCGCCAGCAGCTTGTTGAAACGGGGGTCCCCCTACGAGCAGTACTTC,CASSLLKRGSPYEQYF
-,TRBV10-3,TRBJ2-5,-,TGTGCCATCAGCCTGACAGTCCGAGAGACCCAGTACTTC,CAISLTVRETQYF
-,TRBV15,TRBJ2-3,-,TGTGCCACCAGCAGGGACCTAGTTAGCGCCCGCACAGATACGCAGTATTTT,CATSRDLVSARTDTQYF
-,TRBV29-1,TRBJ1-1,-,TGCAGCGGATCTCAGCGGGGGAACACTGAAGCTTTCTTT,CSGSQRGNTEAFF
-,TRBV27,TRBJ1-2,-,TGTGCCAGCAGATCATCGGGGGCCGACTATGGCTACACCTTC,CASRSSGADYGYTF
-,TRBV18,TRBJ1-1,TRBD1,TGTGCCAGCTCACCGGGACAGGGGATGAACACTGAAGCTTTCTTT,CASSPGQGMNTEAFF
-,TRBV6-1,TRBJ2-5,TRBD2,TGTGCCAGCAGTGTTACTAGCGGCCGCCAAGAGACCCAGTACTTC,CASSVTSGRQETQYF
-,TRBV11-3,TRBJ2-7,TRBD1,TGTGCCAGCAGCCCCGCGACAGGGGGCAGCTCCTACGAGCAGTACTTC,CASSPATGGSSYEQYF
-,TRBV18,TRBJ2-7,-,TGTGCCAGCTCCCCTAGTAGTATCTACGAGCAGTACTTC,CASSPSSIYEQYF
-,TRBV20-1,TRBJ1-2,-,TGCAGTGCTTGGGAGGGAGGCTACACCTTC,CSAWEGGYTF
-,TRBV28,TRBJ2-5,-,TGTGCCAGCAGTAACGGGGGAGGAGGGGAGACCCAGTACTTC,CASSNGGGGETQYF
-,TRBV5-1,TRBJ2-7,-,TGCGCCAGCAGCTTGGTGTCGGGGGCGCGAGAGCAGTACTTC,CASSLVSGAREQYF
-,TRBV15,TRBJ2-1,-,TGTGCCACCAGCAGAGACGGGCTCATTGAGACCTACAATGAGCAGTTCTTC,CATSRDGLIETYNEQFF
-,TRBV7-2,TRBJ1-4,-,TGTGCCAGCAGCTTAGAAAGGGCCGAAAATGAAAAACTGTTTTTT,CASSLERAENEKLFF
-,TRBV25-1,TRBJ2-3,TRBD2,TGTGCCAGCAGTGAATTTGGCAGCGGGAGTAGGGGAGATACGCAGTATTTT,CASSEFGSGSRGDTQYF
-,TRBV19,TRBJ2-2,TRBD2,TGTGCCAGTAGTCCTCGCGGACTAGCGAGAATGAACACCGGGGAGCTGTTTTTT,CASSPRGLARMNTGELFF
-,TRBV7-2,TRBJ1-4,-,TGTGCCAGCAGCCTATGGGGCAGTACTAATGAAAAACTGTTTTTT,CASSLWGSTNEKLFF